Sequencing of this TCR beta chain was carried out in a study of OX40 agonist ivuxolimab in advanced cancers. There are 12 residues in the CDR3. CDR1 is MNHEY and CDR2 is SVGAGI in the germline V gene. Trimming cost V 8 bases and J 0 bases, with 5 bases left between them. Profiling relied on immunoSEQ multiplex PCR, and the TCRdb table lists in-frame clones only, not all of them. This sample has over 100,000 clones, with roughly nine tenths found just once. Sequencing was performed on CD4+ or CD8+ T cells sorted from blood, taken in a trial of the OX40 agonist ivuxolimab. This sequence originates from an adult with an advanced solid tumor such as melanoma, head and neck, liver or kidney cancer. This chain uses TRBV6-5 with TRBJ1-3; D is ambiguous. CDR3 sequence reads: CASRSSGNTIYF. The CDR3 DNA reads TGTGCCAGCCGGAGCTCTGGAAACACCATATATTTT.